These 7 T cell receptor beta chains were all obtained from the same sample, sequenced in a study of CXCR3-negative and CXCR3-positive naive CD8 T cells. With UMI labels, 5' RACE was used to prepare the TRB cDNA libraries. One entry per CDR3 protein, without DNA, is what TCRdb gives after re-calling the 5' RACE reads. With some 130,000 distinct CDR3 sequences in the sample, the ten largest clones hold around 0.27%. Sequences were obtained from naive CXCR3- CD8+ T cells from blood. Sample subset: CD45RO-CCR7+CD27+CD95- naive CD8+ T cells lacking CXCR3 (TNR3-). The receptors here all came from a human donor in good health. Some clones in this sample may be carry-over from other donors' samples.

The rearrangement links TRBV5-1 to TRBJ2-1; no DNA is available, so the TRBD2 call from TCRdb remains unchecked. Germline CDR1 is SGHRS and CDR2 is YFSETQ. This CDR3 contains 17 residues. The CDR3 loop is CASSLRLEVIAYNEQFF.

The chain carries TRBV14 and TRBJ2-7; without DNA, the TCRdb call of TRBD1 cannot be checked. Germline CDR1 and CDR2: SGHDN and FVKESK. CDR3 length equals 13 residues. Here the CDR3 reads CASSQDPSHEQYF.

The chain recombines TRBV27 with TRBJ1-5; the TCRdb D gene call, TRBD1, has no DNA to confirm it. The germline CDR1 and CDR2 sequences are MNHEY and SMNVEV (reference sequence). The CDR3 is made up of 15 amino acids. The CDR3 reads CASSLMTGGNQPQNF.

The chain links TRBV29-1 to TRBJ2-7; TCRdb calls TRBD1, which cannot be checked without DNA. Germline CDR1 SQVTM, CDR2 ANQGSEA. This CDR3 has 11 residues. This chain's CDR3 is CSVSGPGEQYF.

This sequence joins TRBV6-5 and TRBJ2-1; absent DNA, TCRdb's TRBD1 call cannot be checked. The CDR3 runs 15 residues. Germline CDR1 MNHEY, CDR2 SVGAGI. CDR3 protein: CASSYAAEGGNEQFF.

V and J are TRBV9 and TRBJ2-7; TCRdb selects TRBD2, and the lack of DNA leaves this call unchecked. CDR3 length equals 14 residues. The germline gives CDR1 SGDLS, CDR2 YYNGEE. The CDR3 protein is CASSVGLADYEQYF.

The chain employs TRBV7-9 and TRBJ1-6. Germline lookup yields CDR1 SEHNR and CDR2 FQNEAQ (reference sequence). The CDR3 has 12 amino acids. The CDR3 sequence is CASSLYDSPLHF.